The rows below give T cell receptor beta chains drawn from one sample of a study of identifying expanded T cells in peripheral blood. The table came from immunoSEQ multiplex PCR; TCRdb's copy has only in-frame clones and leaves some out. This sample has some 72,000 clones, with around 90% found just once. The sequencing sample was made of blood. The receptor source for this set is a person aged 18 to 70 in good health. Both conserved end residues are part of each CDR3. A D gene is named only where the DNA matches it firmly. A clone size is listed for some rows: how often the clone was seen (once, few, many), or a class if it is expanded.

V gene	clone size	D gene	CDR3 length	J gene	CDR3 protein	CDR3 DNA
TRBV28	-	-	16	TRBJ2-7	CASSSHDSLSPYEQYF	TGTGCCAGCAGTTCCCACGACAGTCTCTCTCCCTACGAGCAGTACTTC
TRBV7-7	-	-	13	TRBJ2-1	CASSLAPYNEQFF	TGTGCCAGCAGCTTAGCACCCTACAATGAGCAGTTCTTC
TRBV6-5	-	-	14	TRBJ2-3	CASSPPDPTDTQYF	TGTGCCAGCAGTCCGCCCGACCCCACAGATACGCAGTATTTT
TRBV6-1	-	TRBD2	17	TRBJ2-3	CASSEAVTSGGTDTQYF	TGTGCCAGCAGTGAAGCAGTTACTAGCGGGGGCACAGATACGCAGTATTTT
TRBV2	-	-	13	TRBJ2-1	CASSDGLEDEQFF	TGTGCCAGCAGTGACGGGCTGGAGGATGAGCAGTTCTTC
TRBV18	-	TRBD1	14	TRBJ1-1	CASSGGQPNTEAFF	TGTGCCAGCTCAGGGGGACAGCCGAACACTGAAGCTTTCTTT
TRBV19	-	-	13	TRBJ2-3	CASSIQGEDTQYF	TGTGCCAGTAGCATTCAGGGAGAAGATACGCAGTATTTT
TRBV7-2	-	-	14	TRBJ1-2	CASSPSGGINGYTF	TGTGCCAGCAGCCCCAGTGGGGGAATCAACGGCTACACCTTC
TRBV28	once	-	14	TRBJ1-5	CASRGAGMDQPQHF	TGTGCCAGCAGGGGGGCGGGAATGGATCAGCCCCAGCATTTT
TRBV29-1	-	-	12	TRBJ2-3	CSLSTDSDTQYF	TGCAGCCTATCGACAGATTCAGATACGCAGTATTTT
TRBV7-2	-	TRBD2	15	TRBJ2-4	CASSKLAGTKNIQYF	TGTGCCAGCAGCAAACTAGCGGGGACCAAAAACATTCAGTACTTC
TRBV25-1	-	-	12	TRBJ1-1	CASSQGGTEAFF	TGTGCCAGCAGTCAGGGAGGGACTGAAGCTTTCTTT
TRBV27	-	-	13	TRBJ2-5	CASSFGIGETQYF	TGTGCCAGCAGTTTCGGGATCGGAGAGACCCAGTACTTC
TRBV5-4	-	TRBD2	15	TRBJ2-3	CASSLGGGATDTQYF	TGTGCCAGCAGCTTGGGCGGGGGGGCCACAGATACGCAGTATTTT
TRBV9	-	-	13	TRBJ2-7	CASSAPGFYEQYF	TGTGCCAGCAGCGCCCCGGGGTTTTACGAGCAGTACTTC
TRBV7-2	-	-	14	TRBJ1-2	CASSLSVAPGGYTF	TGTGCCAGCAGCTTATCGGTAGCTCCGGGTGGCTACACCTTC
TRBV19	-	-	13	TRBJ1-6	CASSMRGDSPLHF	TGTGCCAGTAGTATGAGGGGGGATTCACCCCTCCACTTT
TRBV6-5	-	-	12	TRBJ1-2	CASSYSREGYTF	TGTGCCAGCAGTTACTCGAGAGAAGGCTACACCTTC
TRBV7-2	-	TRBD1	12	TRBJ1-3	CASSSDRNTIYF	TGTGCCAGCAGCTCGGACAGGAACACCATATATTTT
TRBV29-1	-	-	13	TRBJ2-1	CSVVKGSYNEQFF	TGCAGCGTTGTAAAAGGGTCCTACAATGAGCAGTTCTTC
TRBV9	-	-	12	TRBJ2-1	CASSDFDNEQFF	TGTGCCAGCAGCGATTTCGACAATGAGCAGTTCTTC
TRBV5-1	-	-	14	TRBJ2-3	CASSLAVSSDTQYF	TGCGCCAGCAGCTTGGCCGTTAGTTCAGATACGCAGTATTTT
TRBV19	once	-	16	TRBJ1-2	CASSTMTSPRPHGYTF	TGTGCCAGTAGTACCATGACATCCCCTAGACCGCATGGCTACACCTTC
TRBV15	-	TRBD2	18	TRBJ2-1	CATSRRGAGGTLEDEQFF	TGTGCCACCAGCAGAAGAGGCGCGGGAGGCACATTGGAAGATGAGCAGTTCTTC
TRBV2	-	TRBD2	16	TRBJ2-5	CASSEDGAGGQETQYF	TGTGCCAGCAGTGAAGATGGAGCGGGGGGGCAAGAGACCCAGTACTTC
TRBV5-1	-	TRBD1	14	TRBJ2-7	CASSYFRDSNEQYF	TGCGCCAGCAGCTATTTCCGGGACAGCAACGAGCAGTACTTC
TRBV11-2	-	TRBD2	15	TRBJ2-7	CASSLAGGGNYEQYF	TGTGCCAGCAGCTTAGCGGGAGGAGGAAACTACGAGCAGTACTTC
TRBV7-2	once	-	16	TRBJ2-1	CASSRSQGWPYNEQFF	TGTGCCAGCAGTAGATCACAGGGTTGGCCCTACAATGAGCAGTTCTTC
TRBV7-2	-	TRBD1	14	TRBJ2-5	CASSFQGAGETQYF	TGTGCCAGCAGCTTTCAGGGGGCGGGGGAGACCCAGTACTTC
TRBV28	-	-	14	TRBJ2-2	CATGLTGSNGELFF	TGTGCCACCGGACTTACAGGGTCCAACGGGGAGCTGTTTTTT
TRBV27	-	TRBD1	16	TRBJ2-5	CASRPWTGNYQETQYF	TGTGCCAGCAGACCCTGGACAGGGAACTACCAAGAGACCCAGTACTTC
TRBV6-6	-	-	15	TRBJ1-5	CASSPGVAGNQPQHF	TGTGCCAGCAGTCCCGGGGTGGCGGGCAATCAGCCCCAGCATTTT
TRBV6-5	-	-	13	TRBJ1-2	CASTPGADYGYTF	TGTGCCAGCACTCCCGGGGCGGACTATGGCTACACCTTC
TRBV7-9	-	-	14	TRBJ2-5	CASSPRGLVETQYF	TGTGCCAGCAGCCCCCGGGGGCTAGTCGAGACCCAGTACTTC
TRBV19	-	TRBD1	15	TRBJ2-3	CASSTRQGATDTQYF	TGTGCCAGTAGTACCAGACAGGGGGCTACAGATACGCAGTATTTT
TRBV20-1	-	-	11	TRBJ2-4	CSASSKNIQYF	TGCAGTGCTAGTTCCAAAAACATTCAGTACTTC
TRBV7-2	-	TRBD2	18	TRBJ2-3	CASSLGPWRLAGSDTQYF	TGTGCCAGCAGCTTAGGGCCCTGGAGACTAGCGGGATCAGATACGCAGTATTTT
TRBV5-1	-	-	12	TRBJ2-5	CASSLIQETQYF	TGCGCCAGCAGCTTGATACAAGAGACCCAGTACTTC
TRBV10-3	-	-	15	TRBJ1-2	CAISESRTGSYGYTF	TGTGCCATCAGTGAGTCTAGAACAGGGTCCTATGGCTACACCTTC
TRBV6-4	few	TRBD2	15	TRBJ2-3	CASSDSSGGADTQYF	TGTGCCAGCAGTGACTCCAGCGGGGGGGCAGATACGCAGTATTTT
TRBV14	-	-	13	TRBJ1-5	CASSRAGGQPQHF	TGTGCCAGCAGCCGCGCTGGGGGTCAGCCCCAGCATTTT
TRBV5-5	-	-	17	TRBJ2-4	CASSLTHTQGPKNIQYF	TGTGCCAGCAGCTTAACCCATACACAGGGTCCAAAAAACATTCAGTACTTC
TRBV6-5	-	-	13	TRBJ1-4	CASGSSTNEKLFF	TGTGCCAGCGGGTCATCAACTAATGAAAAACTGTTTTTT
TRBV6-5	-	-	14	TRBJ2-5	CASKTSRGQETQYF	TGTGCCAGCAAGACTAGCAGGGGCCAAGAGACCCAGTACTTC